The 5 T cell receptor beta chains presented below share a single source sample, sequenced in a study of T-cell memory formation after mild COVID-19. MiXCR, applied by TCRdb to the 5' RACE reads, yields one record per CDR3 protein. The profile shows more than 200,000 distinct CDR3 sequences, over 15% of them singletons. Sequenced input: PBMCs or a T cell subset sorted from them (not recorded which). The receptors originated from a man younger than 30 who had mild COVID-19 (a few samples of this study predate the infection). Cell type and time point are not known.

The gene calls are TRBV20-1 and TRBJ1-4; TRBD1 might be the D (5 bases). The germline V gene has CDR1 DFQATT and CDR2 SNEGSKA (reference sequence). The length of the CDR3 is 14 residues. The V end was cut by 0 bases, the J end by 6 bases, with 11 bases between. In nucleotides, the CDR3 is TGCAGTGCTAGAGAGCCAGGGATGGATGAAAAACTGTTTTTT. The encoded protein is CSAREPGMDEKLFF.

The genes are TRBV3-1 and TRBJ2-5; no definite D call. Germline loops: CDR1 LGHDT, CDR2 YNNKEL (reference sequence). The V gene lost 1 base and the J gene lost 5 bases, with 14 bases spanning the gap. CDR3 size: 15 residues. In nucleotides, the CDR3 is TGTGCCAGCAGCCAAGTTCGTGCAGCAGCGGAGACCCAGTACTTC. It yields the protein CASSQVRAAAETQYF.

The chain employs TRBV29-1 and TRBJ2-5; D is possibly TRBD1 (6 bases). Trimming took 1 base from V and 6 from J, leaving 15 bases between them. Germline CDR1 SQVTM, CDR2 ANQGSEA. The CDR3 extends over 14 amino acids. The CDR3 region is CSVEGGRLAKTQYF. The DNA of the CDR3 is TGCAGCGTTGAAGGGGGGCGGCTAGCAAAGACCCAGTACTTC.

This chain uses TRBV6-1 with TRBJ2-2, with 7 bases identical to TRBD2. The CDR3 totals 15 residues. The V segment lost 7 bases and the J segment 0 bases; nucleotides outside the gene matches: 5. Germline CDR1 and CDR2: MNHNS and SASEGT. CDR3 DNA: TGTGCCAGCACCTGGGACTACGCGAACACCGGGGAGCTGTTTTTT. The encoded protein is CASTWDYANTGELFF.

The rearrangement uses TRBV6-2 or TRBV6-3 and TRBJ2-2, with 8 bases fitting TRBD1. This CDR3 has 17 residues. The J segment lost 5 bases and the V segment lost 5 bases, leaving 13 bases of the junction unmatched. Germline assignment: CDR1 MNHEY and CDR2 SVGEGT. For the CDR3, the DNA is TGTGCCAGCAGTAGACCCCAACGGGACAGGTGGACCGGGGAGCTGTTTTTT. It specifies CASSRPQRDRWTGELFF.